The clone carrying this T cell receptor beta chain was seen many times. Exclusion of a patient resulted from uncontrolled infection, other autoimmune disease, pregnancy or lactation. In making diagnoses, clinical symptoms, serum thyroxine and TRAb, thyroid ultrasound and orbital computed tomography were all used. These data are taken from a study of T cells in Graves' hyperthyroidism and ophthalmopathy. Authors of the study amplified TCR beta CDR3 regions from RNA transcripts. The TCR CDR3 first-round RT-PCR relied on the HTBI primer set. In TCRdb, the multiplex PCR reads were re-called with MiXCR into one record per CDR3 protein. Found here are hundreds of thousands of distinct CDR3 sequences, roughly 20% of them singletons; the top ten hold roughly a third. Trimming stripped 2 bases from V and 5 bases from J, with 3 bases between. Per germline, CDR1 SGHAT and CDR2 FQDESV (reference sequence). The CDR3 is 11 amino acids.

The sample was blood. This receptor was obtained from a man under 40 with Graves' ophthalmopathy. The gene calls are TRBV11-1 and TRBJ2-5; D not resolved. In DNA, the CDR3 is TGTGCCAGCAGCTTATATGAGACCCAGTACTTC. It codes for CASSLYETQYF.